Shown below are 21 T cell receptor beta chains from a single sample sequenced in a study of early T cells in non-severe SARS-CoV-2 infection. MiXCR was run by TCRdb on the 5' RACE reads, yielding one entry per CDR3 protein. This sample has approximately 76,000 distinct CDR3 sequences; approximately 13% occur once, and the top ten carry over 1%. Sequenced material: whole blood. These receptors came from an adult who was a healthcare worker with PCR-confirmed SARS-CoV-2 infection or an uninfected control (not recorded which).

This clonotype was seen at least ten times. The chain joins TRBV7-2 to TRBJ2-7; maybe TRBD2 (5 bases). The CDR3 sequence is 12 residues long. Germline lookup yields CDR1 SGHTA and CDR2 FQGNSA. Trimming shortened V by 4 bases and J by 6 bases, and 10 bases separated the two germline ends. CDR3 protein: CASSSPAGEQYF. CDR3 bases: TGTGCCAGCAGCTCCCCTGCGGGCGAGCAGTACTTC.

In regard to this clonotype: Since a much larger clone is just one base distant, this may be a read error. V usage is TRBV28 and J usage is TRBJ1-5; D call uncertain. Germline lookup yields CDR1 MDHEN and CDR2 SYDVKM. The CDR3 length is 13 residues. The CDR3 here is CASSFMGRQPRHF. The DNA of the CDR3 is TGTGCCAGCAGTTTCATGGGGAGGCAGCCCCGGCATTTT.

There are many counts of this clonotype. The V call is TRBV5-1, the J call TRBJ2-2; 12 nucleotides line up with TRBD1. The J segment lost 7 bases and the V segment lost 0 bases, leaving 7 bases of the junction unmatched. Germline V lookup: CDR1 SGHRS, CDR2 YFSETQ. CDR3 length: 17 residues. The CDR3 loop is CASSLVPGQGAGGELFF. Written as DNA, the CDR3 is TGCGCCAGCAGCTTGGTTCCGGGACAGGGGGCCGGCGGGGAGCTGTTTTTT.

V gene TRBV9 combines with J gene TRBJ1-5; D may be TRBD1 (5 bases). CDR1 and CDR2 (germline): SGDLS, YYNGEE. V was trimmed by 4 bases and J by 0 bases, leaving 11 bases between them. The CDR3 runs to 15 residues. CDR3 coding DNA: TGTGCCAGCAGCCCTGGGACCCATAGCAATCAGCCCCAGCATTTT. Translation gives CASSPGTHSNQPQHF. The full variable domain, completed using reference TRBV9 and TRBJ1-5, is DSGVTQTPKHLITATGQRVTLRCSPRSGDLSVYWYQQSLDQGLQFLIQYYNGEERAKGNILERFSAQQFPDLHSELNLSSLELGDSALYFCASSPGTHSNQPQHFGDGTRLSIL.

This clonotype was detected many times. V usage is TRBV28 and J usage is TRBJ2-1; D gene uncertain. The CDR3 has 13 residues. V lost 2 bases, J lost 5 bases, and 7 bases lay in between. Germline-derived CDR1 and CDR2 are MDHEN and SYDVKM. CDR3 amino acids: CASSLPANNEQFF. In DNA, the CDR3 is TGTGCCAGCAGTTTACCAGCTAACAATGAGCAGTTCTTC.

This clonotype was counted ten times or more. The chain has TRBV21-1 and TRBJ2-3; the DNA was not used to check the table's D call, TRBD1. TRBV21-1 is a known pseudogene. The CDR3 is 17 amino acids. Here the CDR3 DNA reads TGTGCCAGCAGCACCGGCGACAGGGAGACTTCGACAGATACGCAGTATTTT. Its translation is CASSTGDRETSTDTQYF.

The table lists this clonotype with many counts. The chain combines TRBV5-4 with TRBJ1-1, with 9 bases fitting TRBD1. V shed 0 bases and J 4 bases; nucleotides not matched to a gene: 4. There are 15 residues in the CDR3. Germline V gives CDR1 SGHNT, CDR2 YYREEE (reference sequence). The CDR3 DNA reads TGTGCCAGCAGCTTGGTCGGGACAGGGTCCACTGAAGCTTTCTTT. Amino acid sequence: CASSLVGTGSTEAFF. Looking up the rest from reference TRBV5-4 and TRBJ1-1 gives the full variable domain: ETGVTQSPTHLIKTRGQQVTLRCSSQSGHNTVSWYQQALGQGPQFIFQYYREEENGRGNFPPRFSGLQFPNYSSELNVNALELDDSALYLCASSLVGTGSTEAFFGQGTRLTVV.

This clonotype showed up many times. The chain combines TRBV12-3 or TRBV12-4 with TRBJ1-3; D is undetermined. Trimming left V 5 bases short and J 2 bases short, with 7 bases between. The CDR3 consists of 13 residues. The CDR3 nucleotides are TGTGCCAGCAGTGTACGACCTGGAAACACCATATATTTT. This encodes CASSVRPGNTIYF.

This clonotype was recorded many times. CDR3: CASSQFTMNRDRVTEAFF. The CDR3 DNA reads as TGTGCCAGCAGCCAATTTACTATGAACCGGGACAGGGTCACTGAAGCTTTCTTT. The rearrangement uses TRBV14 and TRBJ1-1, with 9 bases fitting TRBD1. V gave up 2 bases and J gave up 4 bases; unmatched junction bases: 14. Germline assignment: CDR1 SGHDN and CDR2 FVKESK. This CDR3 has 18 amino acids.

This clonotype was seen only a few times. This chain uses TRBV10-3 with TRBJ1-1; 8 bases agree with TRBD1. The CDR3 contains 13 residues. Unmatched junction bases numbered 6, after V lost 9 bases and J lost 3 bases. Germline lookup yields CDR1 ENHRY and CDR2 SYGVKD. The CDR3 is CAIRTGRDTEAFF. CDR3 in DNA: TGTGCCATAAGGACAGGGAGGGACACTGAAGCTTTCTTT.

This clonotype was observed many times. This chain links TRBV28 with TRBJ1-5; 8 bases line up with TRBD1. The CDR3 covers 15 residues. V shed 6 bases, J shed 3 bases, and the junction held 7 bases outside the gene matches. Germline CDR1 reads MDHEN; CDR2 reads SYDVKM. The CDR3, as DNA: TGTGCCAGCAGGGCCCACAGGGGGTCCAATCAGCCCCAGCATTTT. Its protein product is CASRAHRGSNQPQHF.

This clonotype has ten or more counts. V and J are TRBV20-1 and TRBJ2-7, with 9 bases identical to TRBD1. Germline assignment: CDR1 DFQATT and CDR2 SNEGSKA (reference sequence). V dropped 0 bases and J dropped 1; count of bases not matched to a gene: 7. The CDR3 is 16 residues long. The DNA for the CDR3 is TGCAGTGCTAGAGATTGGGGGACAGGGACTTCCTACGAGCAGTACTTC. This encodes CSARDWGTGTSYEQYF.

The V gene is TRBV20-1, the J gene TRBJ2-3; unclear D gene. The CDR3 totals 11 residues. Trimming pared 5 bases from V and 4 bases from J, leaving 7 bases between. Germline assignment: CDR1 DFQATT and CDR2 SNEGSKA (reference sequence). The CDR3 bases are TGCAGTGCTCTTCGCCCAGATACGCAGTATTTT. Amino acids: CSALRPDTQYF.

In this sample, this clonotype turned up many times. The chain combines TRBV3-1 with TRBJ1-1; 9 bases line up with TRBD1. From germline, CDR1 is LGHDT and CDR2 YNNKEL (reference sequence). Trimming removed 6 bases from V and 5 bases from J; junction bases left unmatched: 7. CDR3 length: 14 amino acids. In DNA, the CDR3 is TGTGCCAGCAGTCAGGACAGGGGAGAAACTGAAGCTTTCTTT. Translation gives CASSQDRGETEAFF.

This clonotype has at least ten counts. The chain has TRBV30 and TRBJ2-3; TRBD1 matches 7 bases. This CDR3 is built from 15 residues. With 4 bases clipped from V and 3 bases from J, the junction kept 10 bases outside the gene matches. Germline-derived CDR1 and CDR2 are GTSNPN and SVGIG (reference sequence). The CDR3 loop reads CAWKPWGQLTDTQYF. The DNA of the CDR3 is TGTGCCTGGAAACCCTGGGGACAGCTTACAGATACGCAGTATTTT. The full variable domain, in which reference TRBV30 and TRBJ2-3 provide the parts outside the CDR3, is SQTIHQWPATLVQPVGSPLSLECTVEGTSNPNLYWYRQAAGRGLQLLFYSVGIGQISSEVPQNLSASRPQDRQFILSSKKLLLSDSGFYLCAWKPWGQLTDTQYFGPGTRLTVL.

The chain is built from TRBV6-2 or TRBV6-3 and TRBJ2-7; 8 bases match TRBD1. The J segment lost 2 bases and the V segment lost 3 bases, leaving 3 bases of the junction unmatched. The germline V gene encodes CDR1 MNHEY and CDR2 SVGEGT. The CDR3 covers 14 residues. The CDR3 nucleotides are TGTGCCAGCAGTTATGGACAGGGCCCCTACGAGCAGTACTTC. It codes for CASSYGQGPYEQYF.

The CDR3 spells CSARTHRDVPEQYF. As DNA, the CDR3 is TGCAGTGCTCGCACCCACCGGGACGTCCCCGAGCAGTACTTC. The chain employs TRBV20-1 and TRBJ2-7; D assignment may be TRBD1 or TRBD2 (5 bases each). This CDR3 is built from 14 residues. V was shortened by 5 bases and J by 6 bases, with 20 bases between the two germline ends. In germline, CDR1 is DFQATT, CDR2 SNEGSKA (reference sequence).

This clonotype was counted many times. The chain employs TRBV5-1 and TRBJ2-3; TRBD1 aligns across 8 bases. V shed 2 bases and J 7 bases; nucleotides not matched to a gene: 6. Germline CDR1 reads SGHRS; CDR2 reads YFSETQ. The CDR3 spans 14 residues. The CDR3 bases are TGCGCCAGCAGCTTCAGCGACAGGGGAAATACGCAGTATTTT. This gives the protein CASSFSDRGNTQYF. The whole variable domain, remainder taken from reference TRBV5-1 and TRBJ2-3, is KAGVTQTPRYLIKTRGQQVTLSCSPISGHRSVSWYQQTPGQGLQFLFEYFSETQRNKGNFPGRFSGRQFSNSRSEMNVSTLELGDSALYLCASSFSDRGNTQYFGPGTRLTVL.

This clonotype occurred a few times. The chain carries TRBV6-5 and TRBJ2-5; 9 nucleotides agree with TRBD2. J gave up 1 base and V 0 bases, and 6 bases lay outside the gene matches. Germline CDR1 reads MNHEY; CDR2 reads SVGAGI. The CDR3 covers 17 residues. CDR3 amino acids: CASSYSPTSGPQETQYF. The DNA for the CDR3 is TGTGCCAGCAGTTACTCGCCGACTAGCGGCCCCCAAGAGACCCAGTACTTC.

This clonotype was counted ten times or more. V usage is TRBV6-5 and J usage is TRBJ1-6; tentative D call: TRBD1 (6 bases). V was clipped by 3 bases and J by 7 bases, with 7 bases between them. CDR1 is MNHEY and CDR2 is SVGAGI in the germline V gene. This CDR3 comprises 13 residues. CDR3 sequence: CASSYDRNSPLHF. CDR3 DNA sequence: TGTGCCAGCAGTTATGACAGGAATTCACCCCTCCACTTT.

The gene calls are TRBV28 and TRBJ1-4; D remains unclear. Trimming left V 11 bases short and J 7 bases short, with 14 bases between. This CDR3 region has 12 residues. Looked up from germline, CDR1 is MDHEN and CDR2 is SYDVKM. CDR3 amino acids: CALGRPSEKLFF. Written as DNA, the CDR3 is TGTGCCTTAGGTCGACCCTCTGAAAAACTGTTTTTT.